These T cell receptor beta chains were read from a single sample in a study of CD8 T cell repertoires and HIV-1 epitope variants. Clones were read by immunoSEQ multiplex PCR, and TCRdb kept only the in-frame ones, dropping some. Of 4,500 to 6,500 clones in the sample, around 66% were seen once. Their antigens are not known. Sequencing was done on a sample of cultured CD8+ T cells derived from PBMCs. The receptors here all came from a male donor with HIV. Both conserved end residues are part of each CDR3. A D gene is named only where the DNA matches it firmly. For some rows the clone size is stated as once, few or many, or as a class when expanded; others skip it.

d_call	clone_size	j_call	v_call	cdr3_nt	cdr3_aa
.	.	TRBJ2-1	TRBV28	TGTGCCAGCAGTTCCCCCGGGGACTGGGAGCAGTTCTTC	CASSSPGDWEQFF
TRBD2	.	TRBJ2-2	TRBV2	TGTGCCAGCAGTCTCGGACTAGTTCGCACCGGGGAGCTGTTTTTT	CASSLGLVRTGELFF
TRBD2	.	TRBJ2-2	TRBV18	TGTGCCAGCTCACCCAGCGCTAGCGGGGGGCTTACCGGGGAGCTGTTTTTT	CASSPSASGGLTGELFF
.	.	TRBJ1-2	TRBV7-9	TGTGCCAGCAGCTTAGAGGTCACAGATGGCTACACCTTC	CASSLEVTDGYTF
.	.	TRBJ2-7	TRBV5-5	TGTGCCAGCAGCTTGGAAGGGGGGCTGCCCGAGCAGTACTTC	CASSLEGGLPEQYF
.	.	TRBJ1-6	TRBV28	TGTGCCACCCGCAGGTTGAATTCACCCCTCCACTTT	CATRRLNSPLHF
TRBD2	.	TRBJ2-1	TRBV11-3	TGTGCCAGCAGCCCTACTAGCGGGGGTTACAATGAGCAGTTCTTC	CASSPTSGGYNEQFF
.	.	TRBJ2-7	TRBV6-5	TGTGCCAGCAGTTACAGGGGGGCACCCTACGAGCAGTACTTC	CASSYRGAPYEQYF
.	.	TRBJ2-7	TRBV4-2	TGTGCCAGCAGCCAAGAGGGGCAGGCCGTTTCCTACGAGCAGTACTTC	CASSQEGQAVSYEQYF
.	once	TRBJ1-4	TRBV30	TGTGCCTGGAAAAGCCGTACGGAAAAACTGTTTTTT	CAWKSRTEKLFF
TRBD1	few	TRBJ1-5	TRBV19	TGTGCCAGTAGTATCAAAGGGGGCTCTCAGCCCCAGCATTTT	CASSIKGGSQPQHF
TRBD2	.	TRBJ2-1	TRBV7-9	TGTGCCAGCAGCTTAGCCTTAGTGCTAGCGGGACATTCCTACAATGAGCAGTTCTTC	CASSLALVLAGHSYNEQFF
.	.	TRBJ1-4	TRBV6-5	TGTGCCAGCAGTTACAAATGGGGACTAAAACTGTTTTTT	CASSYKWGLKLFF
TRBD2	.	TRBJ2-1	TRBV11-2	TGTGCCAGCAGCTTTCATAGCGGGGGTTCCTACAATGAGCAGTTCTTC	CASSFHSGGSYNEQFF
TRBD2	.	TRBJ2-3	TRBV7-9	TGTGCCAGCAGCTTAGGTAGGGAGGGTACGCAGTATTTT	CASSLGREGTQYF
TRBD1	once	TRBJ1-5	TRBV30	TGTGCCTGGAGTGTACTAAGACAGGGGTTAGGGGGCAATCAGCCCCAGCATTTT	CAWSVLRQGLGGNQPQHF
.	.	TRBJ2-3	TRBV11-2	TGTGCCAGCAGCTTAGGGGAAACTTCCAACGTGGATACGCAGTATTTT	CASSLGETSNVDTQYF
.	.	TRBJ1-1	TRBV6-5	TGTGCCAGCAGTTACTCGAATTTCATGGGGGCTTTCTTT	CASSYSNFMGAFF
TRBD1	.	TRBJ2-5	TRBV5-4	TGTGCCAGCAGCTTGGGGGCGACAGGGTGGGTAGAGACCCAGTACTTC	CASSLGATGWVETQYF
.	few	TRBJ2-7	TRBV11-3	TGTGCCAGCCCTCCCAGGAATCACGAGCAGTACTTC	CASPPRNHEQYF
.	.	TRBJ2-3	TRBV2	TGTGCCAGCAGTGAAGCAGAGGCGAGGGAGGGCACAGATACGCAGTATTTT	CASSEAEAREGTDTQYF
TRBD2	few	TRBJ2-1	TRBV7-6	TGTGCCAGCAGCCCTACTCTAGCGGATTCCTACAATGAGCAGTTCTTC	CASSPTLADSYNEQFF
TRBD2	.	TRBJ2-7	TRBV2	TGTGCCAGCAGCCCCCGAGGTAGCGGGATTCTCGAGCAGTACTTC	CASSPRGSGILEQYF
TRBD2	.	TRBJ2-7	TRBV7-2	TGTGCCAGCAGTCCCGGGACTAGCGGGAACGAGCAGTACTTC	CASSPGTSGNEQYF
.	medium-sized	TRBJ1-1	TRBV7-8	TGTGCCAGCAGCCCCGGCCTCGGTGGAGTAGGTGAAGCTTTCTTT	CASSPGLGGVGEAFF
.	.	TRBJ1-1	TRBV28	TGTGCCAGCAGTCCAGTGCTAGGGAACACTGAAGCTTTCTTT	CASSPVLGNTEAFF
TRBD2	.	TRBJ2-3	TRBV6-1	TGTGCCAGCAGTGAGACTAGCGGGAGGCCAGATACGCAGTATTTT	CASSETSGRPDTQYF
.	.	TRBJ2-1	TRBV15	TGTGCCACCAGCAGTCGCCTCGGGGGCGCATTGGTGGAGCAGTTCTTC	CATSSRLGGALVEQFF
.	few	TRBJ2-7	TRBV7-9	TGTGCCAGCAGCTTGCGGGACAGAGGGGACGAGCAGTACTTC	CASSLRDRGDEQYF
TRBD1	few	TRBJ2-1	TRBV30	TGTGCCTGGAGCAGCGGGACAGGGGATTTCTTC	CAWSSGTGDFF
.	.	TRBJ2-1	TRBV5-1	TGCGCCAGCAGCTTGGACAGTTACAATGAGCAGTTCTTC	CASSLDSYNEQFF
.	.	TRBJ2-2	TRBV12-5	TGTGCTAGTGGTTTGGAAAACACCGGGGAGCTGTTTTTT	CASGLENTGELFF
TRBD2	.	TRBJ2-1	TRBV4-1	TGCGCCAGCAGCCAAGAGTCCCGGACTAGAGAATACAATGAGCAGTTCTTC	CASSQESRTREYNEQFF
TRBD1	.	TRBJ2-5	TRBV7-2	TGTGCCAGCAGTCCAGACAGGGTTGAGACCCAGTACTTC	CASSPDRVETQYF
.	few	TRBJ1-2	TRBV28	TGTGCCAGCACCCCGACAGGTTATTATGGCTACACCTTC	CASTPTGYYGYTF
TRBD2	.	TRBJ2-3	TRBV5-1	TGCGCCAGCAGCGCCGGGACTACCGGTGCAGATACGCAGTATTTT	CASSAGTTGADTQYF
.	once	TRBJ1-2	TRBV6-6	TGTGCCAGCAGCGGACCGAGGATCAATAACTATGGCTACACCTTC	CASSGPRINNYGYTF
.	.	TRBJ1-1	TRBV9	TGTGCCAGCAGCGTATCTGGGAACACTGAAGCTTTCTTT	CASSVSGNTEAFF
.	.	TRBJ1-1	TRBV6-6	TGTGCCAGCAGTTACAGGGAGGGCACTGAAGCTTTCTTT	CASSYREGTEAFF
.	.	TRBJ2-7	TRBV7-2	TGTGCCAGCAGCTTAGACTGGGCCTACGAGCAGTACTTC	CASSLDWAYEQYF
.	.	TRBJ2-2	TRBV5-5	TGTGCCAGCAGCTTTTTACCCAGGAACACCGGGGAGCTGTTTTTT	CASSFLPRNTGELFF
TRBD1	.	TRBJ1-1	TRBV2	TGTGCCAGTGTGTTTCAGGGGGTAGGGAACACTGAAGCTTTCTTT	CASVFQGVGNTEAFF
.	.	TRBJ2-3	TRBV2	TGTGCCAGCAGACTCTTAGGGGCAGATACGCAGTATTTT	CASRLLGADTQYF
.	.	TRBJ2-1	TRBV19	TGTGCCAGTAGAGGGCCTAGCTCCTACAATGAGCAGTTCTTC	CASRGPSSYNEQFF
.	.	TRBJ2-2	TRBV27	TGTGCCAGCAGGAACCCCGGGACATCCAACACCGGGGAGCTGTTTTTT	CASRNPGTSNTGELFF
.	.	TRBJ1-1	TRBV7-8	TGTGCCAGCAGCGGCCCCGGGAGGTCTGAAGCTTTCTTT	CASSGPGRSEAFF
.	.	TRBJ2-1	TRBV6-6	TGTGCCAGCAGAATACTAGAGGAGCAGTTCTTC	CASRILEEQFF
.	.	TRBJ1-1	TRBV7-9	TGTGCCAGCAGCTTAAATGGGGGTTCCAACACTGAAGCTTTCTTT	CASSLNGGSNTEAFF
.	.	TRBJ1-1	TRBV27	TGTGCCAGCACCAAGACAGAGAACACTGAAGCTTTCTTT	CASTKTENTEAFF
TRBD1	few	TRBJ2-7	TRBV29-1	TGCAGCGTTGAAGGTGACAGGGGGCGCGACTACGAGCAGTACTTC	CSVEGDRGRDYEQYF
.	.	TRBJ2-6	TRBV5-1	TGCGCCAGCAGGCTTACCCGACCCGGGGCCAACGTCCTGACTTTC	CASRLTRPGANVLTF
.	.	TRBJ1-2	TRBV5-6	TGTGCCAGCAGCTTGGACAGAGACTATGGCTACACCTTC	CASSLDRDYGYTF
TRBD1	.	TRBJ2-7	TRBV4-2	TGTGCCAGCAGCCCAGGGTGGGACAGCTCCTACGAGCAGTACTTC	CASSPGWDSSYEQYF
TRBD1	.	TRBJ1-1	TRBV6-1	TGTGCCAGCAGTGAATCCCCGGGACAGGCCCGAACTGAAGCTTTCTTT	CASSESPGQARTEAFF
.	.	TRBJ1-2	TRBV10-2	TGCGCCAGCAGTGATGGGGGGGGCTATGGCTACACCTTC	CASSDGGGYGYTF